In its sample, the clone carrying this T cell receptor (beta chain) was seen a few times. Its target is unknown. The germline V gene has CDR1 MGHDK and CDR2 SYGVNS. This CDR3 comprises 16 residues. V was clipped by 8 bases and J by 0 bases, with 20 bases between them. The sample originates from a study of quantifying T cell responses using KT2 cells. Background on the study: TCR alpha and beta constant-region primers primed reverse transcription of RNA.

Study-level results: Detection of KT2 sequences held at the lowest tested level, about one cell per 100,000 PBMC. Input KT2 cell number predicted KT2 alpha and beta sequence counts linearly over several orders of magnitude.

The sample is PBMC spiked with counted cells of clone KT2. Different KT2-to-PBMC ratios were created with a constant PBMC count. The cDNA 3' end received a ligated oligonucleotide with a UMI. The first PCR ran 3 to 5 cycles with an equimolar RC1.1 and RC1.2 beta primer mix. In TCRdb, the UMI-ligation and nested PCR reads were re-called with MiXCR into one record per CDR3 protein. This sample has some 50,000 distinct CDR3 sequences, with approximately 10% found just once. The chain joins TRBV25-1 to TRBJ2-7, with D tentatively TRBD1 or TRBD2 (6 bases each). Sequenced material: PBMCs spiked with cells of the T cell clone KT2. This TCR was sampled from a human donor. The CDR3 nucleotides read TGTGCCAGCGGAGGACAGACAGGACTACCCTCCTACGAGCAGTACTTC. This sequence encodes CASGGQTGLPSYEQYF.